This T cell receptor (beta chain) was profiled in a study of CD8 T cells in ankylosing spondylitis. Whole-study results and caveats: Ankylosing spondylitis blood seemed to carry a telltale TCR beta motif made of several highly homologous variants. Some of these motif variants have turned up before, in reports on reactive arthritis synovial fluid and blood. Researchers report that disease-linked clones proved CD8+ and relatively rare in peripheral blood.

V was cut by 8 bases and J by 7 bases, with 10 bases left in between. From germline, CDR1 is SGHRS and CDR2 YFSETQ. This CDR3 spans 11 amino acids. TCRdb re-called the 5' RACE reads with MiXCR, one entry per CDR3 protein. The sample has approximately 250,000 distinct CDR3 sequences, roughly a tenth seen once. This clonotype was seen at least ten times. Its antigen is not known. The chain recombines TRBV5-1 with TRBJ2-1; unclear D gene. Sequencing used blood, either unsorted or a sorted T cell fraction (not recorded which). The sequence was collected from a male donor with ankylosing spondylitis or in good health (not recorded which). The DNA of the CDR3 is TGCGCCAGTATGAGGCAGAATGAGCAGTTCTTC. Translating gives CASMRQNEQFF.